The next 32 T cell receptor beta chains were all read from a single sample in a study of blood T cell repertoires in COVID-19. Here immunoSEQ multiplex PCR was the method, and the copy in TCRdb shows in-frame clones only, minus some. The sample consists of 130,000 to 150,000 clones, over 75% of them appearing once. The sequencing input was peripheral blood. These receptors were collected from a woman aged 55-69 years with COVID-19, enrolled during active disease.

CDR3 residues: CASSSQGNQPQHF. The DNA for the CDR3 is TGTGCCAGTAGTTCTCAGGGGAATCAGCCCCAGCATTTT. V and J are TRBV19 and TRBJ1-5; TRBD1 is a possible D gene (6 bases). Trimming removed 5 bases from V and 4 bases from J, with 9 bases in between. The CDR3 length is 13 residues. CDR1 and CDR2 from the germline V gene are LNHDA and SQIVND (reference sequence).

The genes are TRBV21-1 and TRBJ2-5; whether TRBD1, the table's D call, matches the DNA was not checked. TRBV21-1 is a known pseudogene. CDR3 length equals 15 residues. CDR3 coding DNA: TGTGCCAGCATACGCACAGGGGGGTACCAAGAGACCCAGTACTTC. As protein: CASIRTGGYQETQYF.

The chain employs TRBV7-8 and TRBJ1-3; maybe TRBD1 (5 bases). V lost 5 bases and J lost 0, with 14 bases in between. This CDR3 has 16 amino acids. The germline V gene encodes CDR1 SGHVS and CDR2 FQNEAQ. The CDR3, as DNA: TGTGCCAGCAGCCTCACGACAGCCCTCTCTGGAAACACCATATATTTT. Protein product: CASSLTTALSGNTIYF.

This clone was seen only once. The chain employs TRBV4-2 and TRBJ2-4, with a weak D call TRBD2 (6 bases). Germline CDR1 LGHNA, CDR2 YNFKEQ. V was clipped by 7 bases and J by 2 bases, with 24 bases between them. The CDR3 contains 18 residues. The CDR3 DNA reads TGTGCCAGCACATTTCTTTGGGTGGAGGGCCCGCCCAAAAACATTCAGTACTTC. It translates to CASTFLWVEGPPKNIQYF.

V gene TRBV12-3 or TRBV12-4 combines with J gene TRBJ2-2; D remains unclear. V was clipped by 5 bases and J by 0 bases, with 4 bases between them. There are 13 residues in the CDR3. The CDR3 DNA reads TGTGCCAGCAGTAGCCCGAACACCGGGGAGCTGTTTTTT. Protein product: CASSSPNTGELFF.

This clone was picked up one time. The chain combines TRBV28 with TRBJ1-2; D uncertain. The length of the CDR3 is 16 residues. Germline V lookup: CDR1 MDHEN, CDR2 SYDVKM. Trimming shortened V by 2 bases and J by 1 base, and 14 bases separated the two germline ends. CDR3: CASSLVQRHVNYGYTF. The CDR3 DNA reads TGTGCCAGCAGTTTAGTCCAGCGGCACGTTAACTATGGCTACACCTTC.

This clone was recorded a few times. The chain is built from TRBV5-5 and TRBJ1-2; no reliable D call. Trimming removed 5 bases at V and 2 bases at J, with 16 bases between. This CDR3 is built from 15 residues. Germline lookup yields CDR1 SGHKS and CDR2 YYEKEE (reference sequence). CDR3 nucleotides: TGTGCCAGCAGTCCTACTAGCGTACGAAACTATGGCTACACCTTC. This gives the protein CASSPTSVRNYGYTF.

This clone was detected once. This sequence joins TRBV29-1 and TRBJ1-2; 8 nucleotides agree with TRBD1. The CDR3 totals 14 residues. V lost 8 bases, J lost 5 bases, and 13 bases stayed unmatched. Germline loops: CDR1 SQVTM, CDR2 ANQGSEA. The CDR3 spells CSFGMDRDDYGYTF. The CDR3 DNA sequence: TGCAGCTTTGGGATGGACAGGGATGATTATGGCTACACCTTC. Together with reference TRBV29-1 and TRBJ1-2, the CDR3 gives the full variable domain: SAVISQKPSRDICQRGTSLTIQCQVDSQVTMMFWYRQQPGQSLTLIATANQGSEATYESGFVIDKFPISRPNLTFSTLTVSNMSPEDSSIYLCSFGMDRDDYGYTFGSGTRLTVV.

The chain employs TRBV5-1 and TRBJ2-6; perhaps TRBD1 as D (5 bases). Germline CDR1 is SGHRS and CDR2 is YFSETQ. Trimming shortened V by 4 bases and J by 0 bases, and 11 bases separated the two germline ends. This CDR3 region has 16 residues. The CDR3 DNA is TGCGCCAGCAGCATGGGTGACAGCTCTGGGGCCAACGTCCTGACTTTC. It is translated as CASSMGDSSGANVLTF.

The chain is built from TRBV6-5 and TRBJ2-3; the match to TRBD1 covers 8 bases. J lost 1 base, V lost 6 bases, and 6 bases had no gene match. Germline CDR1 reads MNHEY; CDR2 reads SVGAGI. The CDR3 loop spans 15 amino acids. The DNA of the CDR3 is TGTGCCAGCAGCTCAGGGGGCTCCGGCACAGATACGCAGTATTTT. This sequence encodes CASSSGGSGTDTQYF.

This sequence joins TRBV18 and TRBJ2-2; 8 bases fit TRBD1. This CDR3 is built from 17 residues. V dropped 3 bases and J dropped 3; count of bases not matched to a gene: 9. The V gene's germline CDR1 is KGHSH and CDR2 LQKENI. The CDR3 bases are TGTGCCAGCTCACCGGAACGGACAGGGCCTTACACCGGGGAGCTGTTTTTT. Its protein is CASSPERTGPYTGELFF.

The chain employs TRBV6-5 and TRBJ2-2; TRBD2 aligns across 8 bases. The CDR3 runs 16 residues. V lost 2 bases and J lost 2; bases outside the gene matches: 4. CDR1 and CDR2 (germline): MNHEY, SVGAGI. The CDR3 coding sequence is TGTGCCAGCAGTTACCCGCGGGGGGAAAACACCGGGGAGCTGTTTTTT. Translation gives CASSYPRGENTGELFF.

J is TRBJ1-1 and V is TRBV5-5; 7 nucleotides align to TRBD1. This CDR3 contains 16 residues. J was trimmed by 1 base and V by 2 bases; bases with no gene match: 8. The germline CDR1 and CDR2 sequences are SGHKS and YYEKEE (reference sequence). Written as DNA, the CDR3 is TGTGCCAGCAGCTTCGAGGGACAGCGTAAGAACACTGAAGCTTTCTTT. This codes for CASSFEGQRKNTEAFF.

In this sample, this clone turned up many times. The chain employs TRBV19 and TRBJ1-6; weak D call: TRBD1 (6 bases). The germline V gene has CDR1 LNHDA and CDR2 SQIVND (reference sequence). The V end lost 8 bases, the J end lost 0 bases, and 11 bases lay between the germline ends. The length of the CDR3 is 15 residues. The CDR3 sequence is CASSLQGSYNSPLHF. The DNA of the CDR3 is TGTGCCAGTTCATTACAGGGCTCCTATAATTCACCCCTCCACTTT.

The rearrangement uses TRBV21-1 and TRBJ1-5. TRBV21-1 counts as a pseudogene. The CDR3 has 14 residues. Written as DNA, the CDR3 is TGTGCCAGCAGCAAACGCGATAGCAATCAGCCCCAGCATTTT. It specifies CASSKRDSNQPQHF.

This clone was observed once. This chain joins TRBV18 and TRBJ2-1; the match to TRBD1 covers 12 bases. Per the germline V gene, CDR1 is KGHSH and CDR2 is LQKENI. The V gene end was trimmed by 3 bases and the J gene end by 8 bases; junction bases not matched to a gene: 2. The CDR3 consists of 14 residues. CDR3 sequence: CASSPGTGGYEQFF. The DNA of the CDR3 is TGTGCCAGCTCACCCGGGACAGGGGGCTATGAGCAGTTCTTC.

J is TRBJ2-3 and V is TRBV9; 9 nucleotides line up with TRBD1. The CDR3 runs 18 residues. Trimming cost V 0 bases and J 4 bases; bases outside gene matches: 12. Germline V gene data show CDR1 as SGDLS and CDR2 as YYNGEE. CDR3: CASSVVPPGTGNADTQYF. CDR3 sequence (DNA): TGTGCCAGCAGCGTAGTCCCCCCAGGGACAGGGAACGCAGATACGCAGTATTTT.

This chain uses TRBV13 with TRBJ2-7; the match to TRBD1 covers 9 bases. The CDR3 covers 14 residues. V was pared by 5 bases and J by 2 bases, with 4 bases of the junction left unmatched. Germline CDR1 reads PRHDT; CDR2 reads FYEKMQ (reference sequence). CDR3 loop: CASSLGQGPYEQYF. CDR3 DNA sequence: TGTGCCAGCAGCCTGGGACAGGGACCCTACGAGCAGTACTTC.

In DNA form, the CDR3 reads TGTGCCAGCAGCCCGGGGAGGTTGTCCGAGCAGTACTTC. This codes for CASSPGRLSEQYF. The chain is built from TRBV11-2 and TRBJ2-7, with D perhaps TRBD2 (6 bases). Looked up from germline, CDR1 is SGHAT and CDR2 is FQNNGV. The CDR3 totals 13 residues. Trimming stripped 5 bases from V and 6 bases from J, with 14 bases between.

About this clone itself: Its ends do not fully match the called genes, so a read error is possible. The chain is built from TRBV12-3 or TRBV12-4 and TRBJ2-7; the D is unclear. The CDR3 length is 12 residues. CDR3 sequence (DNA): TGTGCCAGCAGCGCTGGGCCCACCAAGGCCCACTTC. It is translated as CASSAGPTKAHF.

The rearrangement links TRBV4-1 to TRBJ1-2; tentatively, D is TRBD1 (6 bases). This CDR3 is built from 14 residues. Per germline, CDR1 MGHRA and CDR2 YSYEKL. V shed 5 bases and J shed 4 bases, with 14 bases lying between them. CDR3 nucleotide sequence: TGCGCCAGCAGCGGACAGCGGGGGGGCTATGGCTACACCTTC. Protein: CASSGQRGGYGYTF.

This clone was seen only once. This CDR3 reads CASSQDPSSRARRTDTQYF. DNA of the CDR3: TGTGCCAGCAGCCAAGATCCCAGTTCGAGGGCGCGACGCACAGATACGCAGTATTTT. The chain joins TRBV14 to TRBJ2-3; weak D call: TRBD2 (5 bases). V was shortened by 0 bases and J by 1 base, with 20 bases between the two germline ends. Looked up from germline, CDR1 is SGHDN and CDR2 is FVKESK. The CDR3 is made up of 19 amino acids.

The chain employs TRBV2 and TRBJ1-2, with a weak D call TRBD1 (5 bases). The CDR3 has 16 residues. Trimming took off 1 base at V and 4 bases at J, with 16 bases between the two ends. Germline-derived CDR1 and CDR2 are SNHLY and FYNNEI. The CDR3 spells CASSEELAGWTYGYTF. In nucleotides, the CDR3 is TGTGCCAGCAGTGAAGAGTTGGCAGGGTGGACCTATGGCTACACCTTC.

The J gene is TRBJ1-3, the V gene TRBV7-9; TRBD1 agrees at 7 bases. This CDR3 is built from 16 residues. Unmatched junction bases numbered 9, after V lost 4 bases and J lost 3 bases. CDR1 is SEHNR and CDR2 is FQNEAQ in the germline V gene (reference sequence). The DNA of the CDR3 is TGTGCCAGCAGCTCTGACAGGGTCCTTCTTGGAAACACCATATATTTT. This translates into CASSSDRVLLGNTIYF.

This clone was seen a handful of times. The chain couples TRBV5-4 to TRBJ1-2, with D maybe TRBD1 (5 bases). The V end lost 5 bases, the J end lost 4 bases, and 12 bases lay between the germline ends. Germline loops: CDR1 SGHNT, CDR2 YYREEE (reference sequence). The CDR3 length is 13 residues. The CDR3: CASRYTGGYGYTF. DNA for the CDR3: TGTGCCAGCAGATATACAGGTGGCTATGGCTACACCTTC.

CDR3 nucleotides: TGTGCCAGCAGCCATAAGGACAGGGGGCTACTTTACGAGCAGTACTTC. Translation gives CASSHKDRGLLYEQYF. This chain connects TRBV5-6 to TRBJ2-7, with 11 bases fitting TRBD1. V shed 4 bases, J shed 4 bases, and the junction held 10 bases outside the gene matches. The germline gives CDR1 SGHDT, CDR2 YYEEEE. The CDR3 has 16 residues. The complete variable domain, with remaining parts taken from reference TRBV5-6 and TRBJ2-7, reads DAGVTQSPTHLIKTRGQQVTLRCSPKSGHDTVSWYQQALGQGPQFIFQYYEEEERQRGNFPDRFSGHQFPNYSSELNVNALLLGDSALYLCASSHKDRGLLYEQYFGPGTRLTVT.

The chain employs TRBV6-5 and TRBJ2-5; 10 bases match TRBD1. Germline V gives CDR1 MNHEY, CDR2 SVGAGI. This CDR3 contains 14 residues. V shed 6 bases, J shed 5 bases, and the junction held 6 bases outside the gene matches. The CDR3 DNA reads TGTGCCAGCAGCCCGACAGGGGGCGAGGAGACCCAGTACTTC. Translated: CASSPTGGEETQYF.

V usage is TRBV6-5 and J usage is TRBJ1-1, with TRBD1 matching 10 bases. From germline, CDR1 is MNHEY and CDR2 SVGAGI. The CDR3 has 14 residues. With 6 bases clipped from V and 3 bases from J, the junction kept 4 bases outside the gene matches. CDR3 coding DNA: TGTGCCAGCAGCTCCGGACAGGGGGACACTGAAGCTTTCTTT. Protein sequence: CASSSGQGDTEAFF.

The chain is built from TRBV15 and TRBJ1-3, with 10 bases that match TRBD1. The CDR3 contains 17 residues. Germline trimming cut 0 bases from V and 4 bases from J; bases unmatched to any gene: 6. Germline CDR1 LNHNV, CDR2 YYDKDF (reference sequence). CDR3 sequence: CATSRDGQGVAGNTIYF. As DNA, the CDR3 is TGTGCCACCAGCAGAGACGGACAGGGGGTTGCAGGAAACACCATATATTTT.

The chain carries TRBV6-6 and TRBJ2-3; no firm D call. Trimming cost V 10 bases and J 0 bases, with 8 bases left between them. Germline V CDR1 and CDR2: MNHNY, SVGAGI (reference sequence). The CDR3 sequence is 12 residues long. CDR3 in amino acids: CATSTSTDTQYF. The CDR3 DNA reads TGTGCCACCTCAACTAGCACAGATACGCAGTATTTT.

The chain combines TRBV10-3 with TRBJ2-7, with 9 positions matching TRBD2. The CDR3 contains 14 residues. The J segment lost 7 bases and the V segment lost 3 bases, leaving 7 bases of the junction unmatched. The germline V gene encodes CDR1 ENHRY and CDR2 SYGVKD. The CDR3 DNA reads TGTGCCATCAGTGATCTAGCGGGGAGCAGGGAGCAGTACTTC. Amino acid sequence: CAISDLAGSREQYF.

The chain carries TRBV11-2 and TRBJ2-7; 7 bases are a match to TRBD1. The CDR3 is made up of 16 amino acids. Germline V gives CDR1 SGHAT, CDR2 FQNNGV. Trimming removed 5 bases from V and 1 base from J; junction bases left unmatched: 11. In DNA, the CDR3 is TGTGCCAGCAGCCTGGACTTCGGGACAGCTTCCTACGAGCAGTACTTC. It translates to CASSLDFGTASYEQYF.